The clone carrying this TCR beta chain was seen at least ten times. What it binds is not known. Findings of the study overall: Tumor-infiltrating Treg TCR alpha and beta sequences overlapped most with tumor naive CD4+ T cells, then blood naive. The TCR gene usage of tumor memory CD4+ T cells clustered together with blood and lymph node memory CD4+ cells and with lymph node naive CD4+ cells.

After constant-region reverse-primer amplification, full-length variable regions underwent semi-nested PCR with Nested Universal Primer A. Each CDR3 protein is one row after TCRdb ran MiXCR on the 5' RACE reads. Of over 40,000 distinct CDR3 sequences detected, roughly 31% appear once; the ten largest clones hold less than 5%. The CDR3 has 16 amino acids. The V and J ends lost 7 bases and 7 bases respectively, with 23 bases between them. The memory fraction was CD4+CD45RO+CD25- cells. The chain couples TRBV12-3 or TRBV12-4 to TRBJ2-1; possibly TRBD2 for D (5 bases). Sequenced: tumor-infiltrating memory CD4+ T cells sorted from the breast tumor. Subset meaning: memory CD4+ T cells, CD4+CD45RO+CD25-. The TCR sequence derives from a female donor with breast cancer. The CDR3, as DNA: TGTGCCAGCAACCTGGGATCCGCTGAGGGCTGGAATGAGCAGTTCTTC. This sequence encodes CASNLGSAEGWNEQFF.